This TCR beta chain was found in a study of blood T cell repertoires in COVID-19. TCRdb's copy holds only in-frame clones and misses some; the assay was immunoSEQ multiplex PCR. The table has about 260,000 clones, roughly nine tenths seen once. The CDR3 is made up of 13 amino acids. With 7 bases removed from V and 1 base from J, the gap between germline ends came to 10 bases. Per the germline V gene, CDR1 is MDHEN and CDR2 is SYDVKM. Enrollees, roughly 18 to 95 years old, lived in 20 to 25 US areas. Researchers sorted participants into cohorts using their self-reported clinical history. The clonotype originates from a woman in her late teens or twenties who had recovered from COVID-19. The material sequenced was PBMCs or T cells enriched from blood (not recorded which). V is TRBV28 and J is TRBJ1-2, with a weak D call TRBD1 (5 bases). The CDR3 protein is CASTDQGNYGYTF. The DNA of the CDR3 is TGTGCCAGCACTGATCAGGGTAACTATGGCTACACCTTC.